This TCR beta chain is drawn from a study of lymphopenia after photon versus proton radiotherapy. Worth noting for this clone: Its antigen is not known.

Sequencing used immunoSEQ multiplex PCR; TCRdb keeps in-frame clones, though not all of them. Among around 19,000 clones listed, roughly 90% were seen once. Study conclusions and caveats: Photon-treated patients lost naive T cells and TCR diversity; proton-treated stayed stable.

Germline V gene lookup returns CDR1 GTSNPN and CDR2 SVGIG (reference sequence). With 2 bases removed from V and 11 bases from J, the gap between germline ends came to 15 bases. The CDR3 consists of 12 residues. The sequence was obtained from a woman aged 40 to 55 with cholangiocarcinoma. The specimen comprised peripheral blood, sampled from a patient treated with photon-based radiotherapy. This rearrangement joins TRBV30 to TRBJ1-2; tentatively, D is TRBD1 (5 bases). CDR3 in DNA: TGTGCCTGGAGTTCGGGGGGGTCAGGATACACCTTC. This gives the protein CAWSSGGSGYTF. Variable domain in full (rest from reference TRBV30 and TRBJ1-2): SQTIHQWPATLVQPVGSPLSLECTVEGTSNPNLYWYRQAAGRGLQLLFYSVGIGQISSEVPQNLSASRPQDRQFILSSKKLLLSDSGFYLCAWSSGGSGYTFGSGTRLTVV.